The subject of this entry is one TCR beta chain. Antigen unknown. This specimen comes from a study of cytomegalovirus exposure and HLA in healthy donors. The overall study: Approximately 85 million unique TCRs from HLA-typed donors were held in an early release of data.

General study points: The study flagged fewer than 200 TCR beta chains as cytomegalovirus-associated. With later analysis, a missense DCLRE1C variant became linked to TCR beta V- and J-gene trimming.

CDR1 and CDR2 from the germline V gene are SGHTA and FQGNSA. The CDR3 length is 16 residues. With 60 Vbeta and 13 Jbeta primers, the PCR was carried out. The method was immunoSEQ multiplex PCR; TCRdb's version includes in-frame clones alone and lacks a portion of them. The table lists about 190,000 clones, over 70% of them singletons. The donors, nominally healthy at sampling, likely had unrecorded immune exposures. The clonotype was recovered from a man aged 45-65 years in good health and CMV-seronegative. The V and J genes are TRBV7-2 and TRBJ2-5, with 9 bases identical to TRBD2. The DNA matches TRBJ2-7 better at its end, which makes the J call doubtful. Sequencing was performed on PBMCs. The CDR3 nucleotides are TGTGCCAGCAGCGCCCACCGGACTAGCGAAGCCTACGAGCAGTACTTC. Protein sequence: CASSAHRTSEAYEQYF.